The TCR beta chain under discussion was sequenced for a study of blood T cell repertoires in COVID-19. Across the study: PBMCs, B-cell-depleted T cells, or T cells were the source of the cDNA or gDNA that made up the material.

Here immunoSEQ multiplex PCR was the method, and the copy in TCRdb shows in-frame clones only, minus some. Of approximately 170,000 clones in the sample, approximately 80% were seen once. Trimming stripped 5 bases from V and 4 bases from J, with 20 bases between. The CDR3 is made up of 16 amino acids. CDR1 and CDR2 from the germline V gene are SEHNR and FQNEAQ (reference sequence). The clonotype comes from a man between 70 and 80 years old who had recovered from COVID-19. Material: peripheral blood. V gene TRBV7-9 combines with J gene TRBJ2-5; maybe TRBD2 (7 bases). CDR3 in amino acids: CASSTPDGGPRETQYF. The CDR3 region has the DNA TGTGCCAGCAGCACTCCAGACGGGGGGCCGAGAGAGACCCAGTACTTC.